These 5 T cell receptor beta chains share one sample of origin, sequenced in a study of response to subunit inactivated influenza vaccine (dated 2018 in TCRdb). The library was prepared using RT-PCR. The sample was run on an Illumina HiSeq 2500. TCRdb trimmed the raw reads at Q25, called clones with MiXCR and kept productive beta chains. Identical CDR3 proteins give one entry, which carries the most common genes and DNA. This sample lists hundreds of thousands of distinct CDR3 sequences; about 11% were detected once. The ten largest clonotypes hold around 9.6% of the sample. This material consisted of PBMCs from blood, taken on the day of vaccination. The receptors shown here come from a man over 45 who received an inactivated influenza vaccine. Donor details come from another sample of the same person, matched by shared clones.

This clonotype has ten or more counts. This chain links TRBV4-2 with TRBJ2-1; a weak D match, TRBD2 (6 bases). The V end was cut by 4 bases, the J end by 4 bases, with 8 bases between. The CDR3 sequence is 13 residues long. From germline, CDR1 is LGHNA and CDR2 YNFKEQ. The CDR3 DNA sequence: TGTGCCAGCAGCCTCCGGGAGTACAATGAGCAGTTCTTC. It translates to CASSLREYNEQFF.

V gene TRBV7-9 combines with J gene TRBJ2-7, with 8 bases lining up with TRBD2. Germline V gene sequence: CDR1 SEHNR, CDR2 FQNEAQ (reference sequence). After removal of 5 bases from V and 2 bases from J, the junction contained 11 bases not matched to a gene. The CDR3 totals 16 residues. As DNA, the CDR3 is TGTGCCAGCAGCCCTCCTACTAGCGGAATCACCTACGAGCAGTACTTC. Encoded protein: CASSPPTSGITYEQYF.

Concerning this clonotype itself: Given a much more abundant clone one base away, this may be a read error. V usage is TRBV2 and J usage is TRBJ2-3, with 7 nucleotides matching TRBD2. CDR1 and CDR2 from the germline V gene are SNHLY and FYNNEI. The CDR3 covers 16 residues. CDR3 in DNA: TGTACCAGCAGTGAAGCTAGCGGAACAAACACAGATACGCAGTATTTT. Protein: CTSSEASGTNTDTQYF.

The chain combines TRBV7-8 with TRBJ2-7, with 7 bases aligning to TRBD1. From germline, CDR1 is SGHVS and CDR2 FQNEAQ. The CDR3 is made up of 15 amino acids. Losses at the gene ends were 3 bases for V and 2 bases for J; bases not matched to a gene: 7. CDR3 sequence reads: CASSLIGTATYEQYF. CDR3 coding DNA: TGTGCCAGCAGCTTGATAGGGACAGCTACCTACGAGCAGTACTTC. Using reference TRBV7-8 and TRBJ2-7 for the parts outside the CDR3, the full variable domain is GAGVSQSPRYKVAKRGQDVALRCDPISGHVSLFWYQQALGQGPEFLTYFQNEAQLDKSGLPSDRFFAERPEGSVSTLKIQRTQQEDSAVYLCASSLIGTATYEQYFGPGTRLTVT.

This clonotype is a singleton in its sample. This sequence joins TRBV10-3 and TRBJ2-5, with D perhaps TRBD1 or TRBD2 (5 bases each). V was pared by 6 bases and J by 2 bases, with 16 bases between. This CDR3 comprises 15 residues. Germline V gene lookup returns CDR1 ENHRY and CDR2 SYGVKD. The DNA for the CDR3 is TGTGCCATCAGCCCGGGACCCCAAGGGCAAGAGACCCAGTACTTC. This translates into CAISPGPQGQETQYF.